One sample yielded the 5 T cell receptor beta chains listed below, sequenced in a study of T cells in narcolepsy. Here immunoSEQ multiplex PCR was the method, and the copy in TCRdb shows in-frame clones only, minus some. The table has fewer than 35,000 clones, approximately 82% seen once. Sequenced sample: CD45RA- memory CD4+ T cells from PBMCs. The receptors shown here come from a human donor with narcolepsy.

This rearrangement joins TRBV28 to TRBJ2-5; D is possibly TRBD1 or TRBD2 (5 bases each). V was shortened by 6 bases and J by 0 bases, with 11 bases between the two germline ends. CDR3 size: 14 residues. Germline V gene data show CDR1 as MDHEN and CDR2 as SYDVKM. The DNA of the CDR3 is TGTGCCAGCAGGGGTGGGGGAAACCAAGAGACCCAGTACTTC. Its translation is CASRGGGNQETQYF.

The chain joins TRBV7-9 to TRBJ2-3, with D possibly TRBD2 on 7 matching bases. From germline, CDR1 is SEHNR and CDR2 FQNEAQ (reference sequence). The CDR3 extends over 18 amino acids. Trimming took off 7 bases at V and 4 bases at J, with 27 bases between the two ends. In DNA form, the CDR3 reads TGTGCCAGCATTACAACCCTAGGGGGGAGGGTAGGAGCAGATACGCAGTATTTT. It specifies CASITTLGGRVGADTQYF.

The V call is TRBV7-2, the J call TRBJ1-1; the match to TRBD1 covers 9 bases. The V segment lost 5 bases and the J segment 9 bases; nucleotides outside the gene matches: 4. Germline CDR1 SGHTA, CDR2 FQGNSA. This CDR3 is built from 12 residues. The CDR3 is CASSRDREKAFF. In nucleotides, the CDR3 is TGTGCCAGCAGCCGGGACAGGGAAAAAGCTTTCTTT.

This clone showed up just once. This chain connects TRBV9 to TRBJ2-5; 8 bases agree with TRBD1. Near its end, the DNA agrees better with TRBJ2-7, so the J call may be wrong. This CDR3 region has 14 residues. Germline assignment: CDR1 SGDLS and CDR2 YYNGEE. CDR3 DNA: TGTGCCAGCAGCGCACAGACAGGGGTCCACGAGCAGTACTTC. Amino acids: CASSAQTGVHEQYF.

For the CDR3, the DNA is TGTGCCAGCGGCGGGGCCGGGGCGCGACAGCCCCAGCATTTT. Translating it yields CASGGAGARQPQHF. The chain recombines TRBV9 with TRBJ1-5, with TRBD1 as a possible D gene (5 bases). The V end was cut by 7 bases, the J end by 7 bases, with 18 bases between. Germline V gene sequence: CDR1 SGDLS, CDR2 YYNGEE. CDR3 size: 14 residues.